The sequence of this TCR beta chain was determined in a study of T-cell reconstitution after alpha-beta-depleted transplantation in children. This clonotype was seen repeatedly, ten times or more. V shed 6 bases, J shed 3 bases, and the junction held 12 bases outside the gene matches. In germline, CDR1 is SQVTM, CDR2 ANQGSEA. This CDR3 is 16 amino acids long. Molecular barcoding with unique molecular identifiers was used for the TCRbeta library. TCRdb re-called the PCR reads with MiXCR, one entry per CDR3 protein. The sample lists hundreds of thousands of distinct CDR3 sequences, roughly 14% seen once, with 0.79% in the top ten.

This receptor was obtained from a girl aged 2 to 10 with congenital amegakaryocytic thrombocytopenia, due to receive a stem cell transplant. The chain is built from TRBV29-1 and TRBJ1-2; 11 nucleotides agree with TRBD1. The specimen was PBMCs, collected before TCRalphabeta/CD19-depleted stem cell transplant. The CDR3 DNA reads as TGCAGCGTCCAAGGGGGGACAGGGGGTCGAGACTATGGCTACACCTTC. Translation: CSVQGGTGGRDYGYTF. Supplemented by reference TRBV29-1 and TRBJ1-2, the full variable domain reads SAVISQKPSRDICQRGTSLTIQCQVDSQVTMMFWYRQQPGQSLTLIATANQGSEATYESGFVIDKFPISRPNLTFSTLTVSNMSPEDSSIYLCSVQGGTGGRDYGYTFGSGTRLTVV.